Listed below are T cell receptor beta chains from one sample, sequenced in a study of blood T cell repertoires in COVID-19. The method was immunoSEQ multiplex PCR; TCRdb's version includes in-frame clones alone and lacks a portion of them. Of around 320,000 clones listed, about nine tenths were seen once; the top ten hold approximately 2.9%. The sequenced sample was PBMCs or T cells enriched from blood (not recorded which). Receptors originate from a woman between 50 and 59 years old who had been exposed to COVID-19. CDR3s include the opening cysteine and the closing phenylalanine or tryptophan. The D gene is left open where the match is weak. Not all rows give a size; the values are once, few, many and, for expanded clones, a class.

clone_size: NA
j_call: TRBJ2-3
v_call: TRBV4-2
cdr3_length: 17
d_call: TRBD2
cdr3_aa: CASSQEFTAGGWDTQYF
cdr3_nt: TGTGCCAGCAGCCAAGAATTTACGGCGGGGGGTTGGGATACGCAGTATTTT

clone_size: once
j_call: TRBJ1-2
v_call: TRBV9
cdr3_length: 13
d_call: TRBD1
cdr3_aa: CASSDRVDYGYTF
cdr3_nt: TGTGCCAGCAGTGACAGGGTCGACTATGGCTACACCTTC

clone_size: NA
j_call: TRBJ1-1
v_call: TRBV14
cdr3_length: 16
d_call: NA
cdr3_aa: CASSQVAGALNTEAFF
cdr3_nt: TGTGCCAGCAGCCAAGTGGCGGGGGCCTTGAACACTGAAGCTTTCTTT

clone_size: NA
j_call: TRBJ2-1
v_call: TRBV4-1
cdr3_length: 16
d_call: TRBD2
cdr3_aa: CASSRISGGAVYEQFF
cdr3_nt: TGCGCCAGCAGCCGTATTAGCGGGGGGGCAGTCTATGAGCAGTTCTTC

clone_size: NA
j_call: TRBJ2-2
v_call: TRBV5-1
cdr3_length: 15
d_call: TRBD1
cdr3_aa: CASSPLDRDGRELFF
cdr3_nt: TGCGCCAGCAGCCCCCTAGACAGGGACGGAAGGGAGCTGTTTTTT

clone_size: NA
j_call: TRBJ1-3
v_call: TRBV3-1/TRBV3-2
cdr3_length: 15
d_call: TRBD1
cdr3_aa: CASSLKTGGWNTIYF
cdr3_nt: TGTGCCAGCAGCCTTAAAACAGGGGGCTGGAACACCATATATTTT

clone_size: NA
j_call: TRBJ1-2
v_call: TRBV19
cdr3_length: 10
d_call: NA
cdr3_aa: CASKGAIHAF
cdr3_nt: TGTGCCAGCAAAGGGGCCATCCACGCCTTC

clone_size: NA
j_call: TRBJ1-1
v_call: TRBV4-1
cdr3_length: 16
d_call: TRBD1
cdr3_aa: CASSHTPGQGTTEAFF
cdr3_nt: TGCGCCAGCAGCCATACACCGGGACAGGGGACCACTGAAGCTTTCTTT

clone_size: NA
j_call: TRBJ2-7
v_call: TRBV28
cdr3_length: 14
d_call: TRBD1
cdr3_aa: CASSPTRGLSEQYF
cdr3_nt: TGTGCCAGCAGCCCGACAAGGGGGCTCAGCGAGCAGTACTTC

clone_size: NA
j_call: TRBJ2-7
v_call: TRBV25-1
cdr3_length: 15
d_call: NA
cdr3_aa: CARPPLGTGNHEQYF
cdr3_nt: TGTGCCAGACCCCCCTTGGGAACAGGGAACCACGAGCAGTACTTC

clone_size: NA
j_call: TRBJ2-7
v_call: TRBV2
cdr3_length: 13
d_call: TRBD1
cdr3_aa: CASSEDRAGEQYF
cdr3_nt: TGTGCCAGCAGTGAGGACAGGGCGGGCGAGCAGTACTTC

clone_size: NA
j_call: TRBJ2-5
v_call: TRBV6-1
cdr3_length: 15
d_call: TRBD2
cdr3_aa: CASSEAWGREETQYF
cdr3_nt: TGTGCCAGCAGTGAAGCCTGGGGGAGGGAAGAGACCCAGTACTTC

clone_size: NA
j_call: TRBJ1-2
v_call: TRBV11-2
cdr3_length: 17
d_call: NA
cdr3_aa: CASSQTRDSRGGYGYTF
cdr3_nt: TGTGCCAGCAGCCAGACCCGCGACAGTCGGGGGGGCTATGGCTACACCTTC

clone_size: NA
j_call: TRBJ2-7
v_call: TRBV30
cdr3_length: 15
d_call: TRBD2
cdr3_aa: CAWSVPTSGELEQYF
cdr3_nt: TGTGCCTGGAGTGTACCGACTAGCGGGGAACTCGAGCAGTACTTC

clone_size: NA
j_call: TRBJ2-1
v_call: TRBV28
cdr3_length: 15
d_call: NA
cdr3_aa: CASSLSAGENNEQFF
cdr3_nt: TGTGCCAGCAGTTTATCGGCGGGTGAAAACAATGAGCAGTTCTTC

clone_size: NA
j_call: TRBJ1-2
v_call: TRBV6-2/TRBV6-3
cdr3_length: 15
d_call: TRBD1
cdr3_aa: CASSYLSGGNYGYTF
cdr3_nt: TGTGCCAGCAGTTACCTTTCAGGGGGCAACTATGGCTACACCTTC

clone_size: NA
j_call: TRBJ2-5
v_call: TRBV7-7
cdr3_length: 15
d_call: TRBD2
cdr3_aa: CASSLASGGEETQYF
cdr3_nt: TGTGCTAGCAGCTTAGCCAGCGGGGGTGAAGAGACCCAGTACTTC

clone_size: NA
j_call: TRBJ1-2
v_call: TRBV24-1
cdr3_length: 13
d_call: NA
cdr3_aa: CATSTGVSPGYTF
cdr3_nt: TGTGCCACCAGTACGGGAGTTAGTCCTGGCTACACCTTC

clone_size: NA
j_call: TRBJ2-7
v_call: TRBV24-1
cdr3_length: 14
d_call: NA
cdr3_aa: CATSSSGHSYEQYF
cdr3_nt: TGTGCCACCTCTTCTTCTGGGCATAGCTACGAGCAGTACTTC

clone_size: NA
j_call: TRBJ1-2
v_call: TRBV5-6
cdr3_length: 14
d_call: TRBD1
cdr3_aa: CASSLRQTGNGYTF
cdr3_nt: TGTGCCAGCAGCTTACGACAGACAGGGAATGGCTACACCTTC

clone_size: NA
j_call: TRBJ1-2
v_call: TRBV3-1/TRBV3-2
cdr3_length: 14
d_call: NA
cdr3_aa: CASSRKDSQQGYTF
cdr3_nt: TGTGCCAGCAGCCGGAAGGACAGCCAGCAGGGCTACACCTTC

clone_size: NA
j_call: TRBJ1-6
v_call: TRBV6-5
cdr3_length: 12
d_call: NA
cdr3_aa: CASSYSRGPLHF
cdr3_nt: TGTGCCAGCAGTTACTCGAGGGGGCCCCTCCACTTT

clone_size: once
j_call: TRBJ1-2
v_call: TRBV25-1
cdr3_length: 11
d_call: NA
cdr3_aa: CASSVRGGYTF
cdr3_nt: TGTGCCAGCAGTGTTAGGGGTGGCTACACCTTC

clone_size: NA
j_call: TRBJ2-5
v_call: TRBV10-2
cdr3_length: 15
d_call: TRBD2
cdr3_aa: CASGGTSGAQETQYF
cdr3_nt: TGCGCCAGCGGAGGGACTAGCGGGGCTCAAGAGACCCAGTACTTC

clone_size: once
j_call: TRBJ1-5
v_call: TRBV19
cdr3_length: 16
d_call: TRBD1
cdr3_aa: CASSSRGDRTFQPQHF
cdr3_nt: TGTGCCAGTAGTTCCCGGGGGGACAGGACTTTTCAGCCCCAGCATTTT

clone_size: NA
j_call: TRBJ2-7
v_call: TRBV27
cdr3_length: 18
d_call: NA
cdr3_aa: CASSFSSRQASYSYEQYF
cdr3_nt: TGTGCCAGCAGTTTCTCCAGCCGACAGGCGTCCTACTCCTACGAGCAGTACTTC

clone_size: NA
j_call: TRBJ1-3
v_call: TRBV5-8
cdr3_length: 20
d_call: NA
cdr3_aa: CASSLAPMQGPEFSGNTIYF
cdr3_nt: TGTGCCAGCAGCTTGGCCCCGATGCAGGGGCCCGAGTTCTCTGGAAACACCATATATTTT

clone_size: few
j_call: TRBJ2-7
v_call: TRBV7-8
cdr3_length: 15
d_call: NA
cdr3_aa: CASSLTPGASYEQYF
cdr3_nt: TGTGCCAGCAGCTTAACTCCAGGGGCCTCCTACGAGCAGTACTTC